Listed here are 14 T cell receptor beta chains from one sample, sequenced in a study of T-cell reconstitution after alpha-beta-depleted transplantation in children. Preparation of the TCRbeta library was carried out with unique molecular identifiers. Each CDR3 protein gets one entry after TCRdb re-called the PCR reads with MiXCR. The sample includes 420,000 or so distinct CDR3 sequences, roughly a tenth of them seen just once. Material: PBMCs from the stem cell graft donor, obtained from the stem cell graft. Receptors were obtained from a human donor who donated a stem cell graft to a child with acute myeloid leukemia.

This clonotype was picked up one time. A much bigger clone sits one base away, suggesting this may be a read error. The V call is TRBV7-2, the J call TRBJ2-2; no firm D call. Germline V gives CDR1 SGHTA, CDR2 FQGNSA. This CDR3 spans 14 amino acids. Trimming stripped 4 bases from V and 4 bases from J, with 10 bases between. The CDR3: CASSYSSTTGELFF. In DNA form, the CDR3 reads TGTGCCAGCAGCTACAGTTCGACCACCGGGGAGCTGTTTTTT.

The table lists this clonotype with a few counts. This chain connects TRBV9 to TRBJ2-2; D is unresolved. Germline V gene lookup returns CDR1 SGDLS and CDR2 YYNGEE. There are 15 residues in the CDR3. V lost 2 bases, J lost 4 bases, and 12 bases lay in between. The CDR3 is CASSVGVKGTGELFF. The CDR3 nucleotides are TGTGCCAGCAGCGTCGGCGTGAAGGGCACCGGGGAGCTGTTTTTT.

The chain uses TRBV29-1 and TRBJ2-5, with D unclear. Trimming pared 5 bases from V and 2 bases from J, leaving 9 bases between. Germline loops: CDR1 SQVTM, CDR2 ANQGSEA. This CDR3 spans 12 amino acids. CDR3 amino acids: CSVNNLQETQYF. Written as DNA, the CDR3 is TGCAGCGTTAACAACTTACAAGAGACCCAGTACTTC.

In the case of this clonotype: A single base separates this from a much larger clone, so it may be a read error. The V and J genes are TRBV12-3 or TRBV12-4 and TRBJ2-2; 10 bases line up with TRBD2. With V trimmed by 5 bases and J by 9 bases, 9 bases remained unmatched. CDR3 length equals 15 residues. Written as DNA, the CDR3 is TGTGCCAGCAGTCAGCGGGGGGGCCTACCCAGGGAGCTGTTTTTT. Residues: CASSQRGGLPRELFF.

This clonotype was picked up a small number of times. The chain has TRBV20-1 and TRBJ2-7; D unresolved. V lost 3 bases and J lost 7, with 16 bases in between. This CDR3 spans 13 amino acids. Germline V CDR1 and CDR2: DFQATT, SNEGSKA (reference sequence). CDR3 region: CSASSPTLWEQYF. The CDR3 bases are TGCAGTGCTAGTTCTCCTACCCTTTGGGAGCAGTACTTC.

This clonotype was recorded a few times. This chain uses TRBV10-3 with TRBJ1-1; 11 bases line up with TRBD1. V lost 10 bases to trimming and J lost 2 bases; unmatched junction nucleotides: 6. CDR1 and CDR2 from the germline V gene are ENHRY and SYGVKD. The CDR3 covers 14 residues. CDR3 region: CATTDRGPNTEAFF. As DNA, the CDR3 is TGTGCCACCACGGACAGGGGGCCAAACACTGAAGCTTTCTTT.

The chain combines TRBV5-1 with TRBJ1-3; D may be TRBD1 (5 bases). The CDR3 totals 18 residues. Per the germline V gene, CDR1 is SGHRS and CDR2 is YFSETQ. The V and J ends lost 1 base and 0 bases respectively, with 17 bases between them. This CDR3 is CASSLFPMTDFSGNTIYF. The DNA for the CDR3 is TGCGCCAGCAGCTTGTTCCCGATGACAGATTTCTCTGGAAACACCATATATTTT.

This clonotype was recorded a few times. The J gene is TRBJ2-3, the V gene TRBV5-1; TRBD1 might be the D (5 bases). Trimming pared 4 bases from V and 3 bases from J, leaving 12 bases between. The germline V gene has CDR1 SGHRS and CDR2 YFSETQ. The CDR3 contains 14 residues. The CDR3 loop is CASSQQDRTDTQYF. CDR3 DNA sequence: TGCGCCAGCAGCCAACAAGACAGAACAGATACGCAGTATTTT.

The chain is built from TRBV6-4 and TRBJ1-5, with 9 bases fitting TRBD1. After removal of 3 bases from V and 3 bases from J, the junction contained 12 bases not matched to a gene. The germline CDR1 and CDR2 sequences are MRHNA and SNTAGT. CDR3 size: 18 residues. The CDR3 loop reads CASSDPKNRGRNNQPQHF. The CDR3 DNA sequence: TGTGCCAGCAGTGATCCGAAAAACAGGGGGCGGAACAATCAGCCCCAGCATTTT.

The chain has TRBV7-9 and TRBJ2-3; 8 bases match TRBD1. In germline, CDR1 is SEHNR, CDR2 FQNEAQ (reference sequence). The V segment lost 4 bases and the J segment 5 bases; nucleotides outside the gene matches: 2. There are 13 residues in the CDR3. In nucleotides, the CDR3 is TGTGCCAGCAGCTCGGACAGGGAAGATACGCAGTATTTT. Its protein product is CASSSDREDTQYF. Filled out from reference TRBV7-9 and TRBJ2-3, the complete variable domain reads DTGVSQNPRHKITKRGQNVTFRCDPISEHNRLYWYRQTLGQGPEFLTYFQNEAQLEKSRLLSDRFSAERPKGSFSTLEIQRTEQGDSAMYLCASSSDREDTQYFGPGTRLTVL.

This clonotype was observed a handful of times. CDR3 protein: CASSQALAGLEQFF. The CDR3 nucleotides read TGTGCCAGCAGCCAAGCACTAGCGGGACTTGAGCAGTTCTTC. The J gene is TRBJ2-1, the V gene TRBV3-1, with 10 positions matching TRBD2. With V trimmed by 1 base and J by 9 bases, 3 bases remained unmatched. Looked up from germline, CDR1 is LGHDT and CDR2 is YNNKEL (reference sequence). The CDR3 runs 14 residues.

This clonotype occurred a few times. This chain links TRBV7-8 with TRBJ2-3; possible D gene TRBD2, 5 bases. Germline-derived CDR1 and CDR2 are SGHVS and FQNEAQ. The CDR3 is 16 residues long. The V gene lost 5 bases and the J gene lost 2 bases, with 17 bases spanning the gap. Here the CDR3 DNA reads TGTGCCAGCAGCCTGCGGGTAGCTAAGTCCACAGATACGCAGTATTTT. Translating gives CASSLRVAKSTDTQYF.

The chain joins TRBV9 to TRBJ1-1; 8 bases are a match to TRBD1. The CDR3 is made up of 13 amino acids. Germline CDR1 SGDLS, CDR2 YYNGEE. V shed 2 bases, J shed 6 bases, and the junction held 3 bases outside the gene matches. The DNA of the CDR3 is TGTGCCAGCAGCGTGGGGGGACAGGCTGAAGCTTTCTTT. It yields the protein CASSVGGQAEAFF. The full variable domain, completed using reference TRBV9 and TRBJ1-1, is DSGVTQTPKHLITATGQRVTLRCSPRSGDLSVYWYQQSLDQGLQFLIQYYNGEERAKGNILERFSAQQFPDLHSELNLSSLELGDSALYFCASSVGGQAEAFFGQGTRLTVV.

This clonotype was observed a few times. The V and J genes are TRBV7-9 and TRBJ1-1; 7 bases match TRBD1. CDR3 length: 12 amino acids. Germline-derived CDR1 and CDR2 are SEHNR and FQNEAQ (reference sequence). The V and J ends lost 8 bases and 7 bases, in that order; junction bases with no gene match: 7. CDR3 region: CASGRGPLEAFF. The CDR3 DNA reads as TGTGCCAGCGGAAGGGGGCCGCTTGAAGCTTTCTTT.